One sample yielded the 28 T cell receptor beta chains listed below, sequenced in a study of cytomegalovirus exposure and HLA in healthy donors. PCR was performed using 60 Vbeta and 13 Jbeta primers. The protocol was immunoSEQ multiplex PCR, while the TCRdb copy is restricted to in-frame clones and leaves out a portion. The sample lists some 150,000 clones; around four fifths were seen once. The sample was PBMCs. These TCRs come from a boy aged 2 to 10 in good health and CMV-seronegative.

V is TRBV6-5 and J is TRBJ2-5; 7 nucleotides align to TRBD2. Germline CDR1 reads MNHEY; CDR2 reads SVGAGI. V was clipped by 2 bases and J by 4 bases; unmatched bases: 4. This CDR3 spans 14 amino acids. This chain's CDR3 is CASSYAGEIETQYF. CDR3 sequence (DNA): TGTGCCAGCAGTTACGCGGGGGAAATAGAGACCCAGTACTTC.

The chain links TRBV18 to TRBJ2-3, with D tentatively TRBD2 (7 bases). Germline lookup yields CDR1 KGHSH and CDR2 LQKENI. V lost 0 bases, J lost 6 bases, and 13 bases lay in between. CDR3 length: 15 amino acids. The CDR3, as DNA: TGTGCCAGCTCACCACCGGGGCGGGGGCGTGATACGCAGTATTTT. Translation gives CASSPPGRGRDTQYF. Drawing the rest from reference TRBV18 and TRBJ2-3, the complete variable domain is NAGVMQNPRHLVRRRGQEARLRCSPMKGHSHVYWYRQLPEEGLKFMVYLQKENIIDESGMPKERFSAEFPKEGPSILRIQQVVRGDSAAYFCASSPPGRGRDTQYFGPGTRLTVL.

As for this clone: This sample includes further DNA sequences coding for the same CDR3. The chain has TRBV5-1 and TRBJ1-5, with D possibly TRBD1 on 5 matching bases. From germline, CDR1 is SGHRS and CDR2 YFSETQ. V lost 3 bases, J lost 0 bases, and 10 bases lay in between. CDR3 size: 15 residues. The CDR3 here is CASSSTGDSNQPQHF. The CDR3 bases are TGCGCCAGCAGCTCGACGGGGGATAGCAATCAGCCCCAGCATTTT.

This clone was found once. This chain links TRBV12-2 with TRBJ2-3; TRBD2 is taken as the D call from the table, unchecked against the DNA. TRBV12-2 is termed a pseudogene. The CDR3 contains 24 residues. CDR3 in DNA: TGTGCAAGTCGCTACCGAGAGGTTTTCGACCCGGGGGAGATCCTCCATCTAAGCACAGATACGCAGTATTTT. Translating gives CASRYREVFDPGEILHLSTDTQYF.

The rearrangement joins TRBV19 to TRBJ2-5; TRBD1 is a possible D gene (6 bases). Trimming shortened V by 2 bases and J by 4 bases, and 23 bases separated the two germline ends. There are 18 residues in the CDR3. CDR1 is LNHDA and CDR2 is SQIVND in the germline V gene (reference sequence). Here the CDR3 reads CASSIFAGQSSTVETQYF. CDR3 DNA sequence: TGTGCCAGTAGTATATTCGCAGGACAGTCCTCTACTGTAGAGACCCAGTACTTC.

The rearrangement uses TRBV7-9 and TRBJ2-7, with D uncertain. The V gene lost 2 bases and the J gene lost 2 bases, with 13 bases spanning the gap. Germline V gene lookup returns CDR1 SEHNR and CDR2 FQNEAQ (reference sequence). The CDR3 covers 15 residues. CDR3 in amino acids: CASSLFETSAYEQYF. The CDR3 nucleotides are TGTGCCAGCAGCTTATTTGAGACATCGGCCTACGAGCAGTACTTC.

This sequence joins TRBV11-2 and TRBJ1-1; D perhaps matches TRBD1 (5 bases). This CDR3 comprises 15 residues. Germline V lookup: CDR1 SGHAT, CDR2 FQNNGV. Trimming took off 3 bases at V and 1 base at J, with 12 bases between the two ends. The CDR3, as DNA: TGTGCCAGCAGCTTCCAGGGTTTGGGGAACACTGAAGCTTTCTTT. Its protein product is CASSFQGLGNTEAFF.

The chain combines TRBV5-1 with TRBJ2-1, with 8 bases fitting TRBD2. There are 13 residues in the CDR3. V trimming: 3 bases; J trimming: 9 bases; junction bases outside the gene matches: 5. The germline V gene has CDR1 SGHRS and CDR2 YFSETQ. Here the CDR3 reads CASSWGLEGEQFF. In DNA form, the CDR3 reads TGCGCCAGCAGCTGGGGACTAGAAGGTGAGCAGTTCTTC.

V and J are TRBV30 and TRBJ1-1, with TRBD1 as a possible D gene (5 bases). Germline V gives CDR1 GTSNPN, CDR2 SVGIG (reference sequence). CDR3 size: 13 residues. V lost 4 bases and J lost 0, with 9 bases in between. The CDR3 region is CAWNGGMNTEAFF. CDR3 nucleotides: TGTGCCTGGAACGGGGGAATGAACACTGAAGCTTTCTTT.

Comment on this clone: At one end, the junction sequence differs from germline, possibly due to a read error. The chain uses TRBV27 and TRBJ1-1, with TRBD1 matching 7 bases. CDR3 size: 15 residues. CDR1 and CDR2 from the germline V gene are MNHEY and SMNVEV (reference sequence). CDR3 DNA sequence: TGTGCCAGCAGGCGACGACAGGGTCGGTACACTGAAGCTTCCTTT. It yields the protein CASRRRQGRYTEASF.

The rearrangement joins TRBV19 to TRBJ1-1; TRBD1 matches at 8 bases. This CDR3 is 18 amino acids long. In germline, CDR1 is LNHDA, CDR2 SQIVND (reference sequence). V dropped 3 bases and J dropped 0; count of bases not matched to a gene: 12. The CDR3 is CASSMGQAPATMNTEAFF. CDR3 in DNA: TGTGCCAGTAGTATGGGACAGGCGCCCGCGACCATGAACACTGAAGCTTTCTTT.

The V and J genes are TRBV2 and TRBJ1-1; D is unclear. The CDR3 is made up of 13 amino acids. Germline CDR1 is SNHLY and CDR2 is FYNNEI. V was clipped by 6 bases and J by 5 bases, with 13 bases between them. The CDR3 DNA sequence: TGTGCCAGCAGCGGGAATAGGGTGACTGAAGCTTTCTTT. Residues: CASSGNRVTEAFF.

The chain recombines TRBV2 with TRBJ1-2; TRBD1 matches at 11 bases. Looked up from germline, CDR1 is SNHLY and CDR2 is FYNNEI. The CDR3 extends over 15 amino acids. Trimming took 7 bases from V and 6 from J; bases not matched to a gene: 10. In DNA, the CDR3 is TGTGCCAGCACTAGGGGGGGACAGGGGGTCAATGGCTACACCTTC. This gives the protein CASTRGGQGVNGYTF.

This clone was recorded once. The chain has TRBV5-4 and TRBJ2-4; 7 nucleotides align to TRBD2. The CDR3 contains 16 residues. Germline V gene lookup returns CDR1 SGHNT and CDR2 YYREEE (reference sequence). Trimming removed 4 bases from V and 6 bases from J; junction bases left unmatched: 13. The CDR3 sequence: CASSPGGGPGGNIQYF. The CDR3 region has the DNA TGTGCCAGCAGCCCGGGAGGAGGGCCTGGAGGAAACATTCAGTACTTC.

The J gene is TRBJ2-7, the V gene TRBV12-5; 7 bases map to TRBD1. CDR1 LGHNT and CDR2 FRNRAP come from the germline V gene. The CDR3 is 15 residues long. J gave up 0 bases and V 6 bases, and 8 bases lay outside the gene matches. CDR3 protein: CASGPRTGPSYEQYF. For the CDR3, the DNA is TGTGCTAGTGGACCTCGGACAGGACCCTCCTACGAGCAGTACTTC.

A few counts support this clone. The chain couples TRBV28 to TRBJ1-5; D might be TRBD1 (6 bases). There are 16 residues in the CDR3. Germline values: CDR1 MDHEN, CDR2 SYDVKM. V shed 8 bases and J shed 1 base, with 18 bases lying between them. As DNA, the CDR3 is TGTGCCAGCTACCGCCTCGTGGGGGCGAGCAATCAGCCCCAGCATTTT. Its translation is CASYRLVGASNQPQHF.

CDR3 loop: CASSLVPTGVAKNIQYF. For the CDR3, the DNA is TGCGCCAGCAGCTTGGTACCTACAGGTGTAGCCAAAAACATTCAGTACTTC. The chain is built from TRBV5-1 and TRBJ2-4; possible D gene TRBD1, 5 bases. Germline V gene sequence: CDR1 SGHRS, CDR2 YFSETQ. The CDR3 totals 17 residues. V gave up 0 bases and J gave up 0 bases, with 13 bases separating them.

J is TRBJ2-7 and V is TRBV7-9; TRBD1 agrees at 9 bases. Germline CDR1 SEHNR, CDR2 FQNEAQ (reference sequence). This CDR3 has 15 amino acids. Germline trimming cut 5 bases from V and 2 bases from J; bases unmatched to any gene: 7. CDR3: CASSPGQGATYEQYF. For the CDR3, the DNA is TGTGCCAGCAGCCCGGGACAGGGAGCAACCTACGAGCAGTACTTC.

The CDR3, as DNA: TGTGCCAGCAGTTCGAGACTAGCCTACAATGAGCAGTTCTTC. Its translation is CASSSRLAYNEQFF. The chain has TRBV27 and TRBJ2-1, with D possibly matching TRBD2 (6 bases). V lost 4 bases and J 2 bases, leaving 9 bases between the germline ends. CDR3 length: 14 residues. The germline V gene encodes CDR1 MNHEY and CDR2 SMNVEV (reference sequence).

This clone turned up a few times. The chain joins TRBV6-1 to TRBJ2-7; 9 nucleotides align to TRBD1. Germline trimming cut 8 bases from V and 6 bases from J; bases unmatched to any gene: 5. The CDR3 loop spans 12 amino acids. Germline V gene sequence: CDR1 MNHNS, CDR2 SASEGT. The CDR3 coding sequence is TGTGCCAGCGGCCGGGACAGGGCCGAGCAGTACTTC. Translation: CASGRDRAEQYF.

J is TRBJ2-7 and V is TRBV6-4; the D gene is possibly TRBD2 (5 bases). The CDR3 runs to 15 residues. With 4 bases removed from V and 1 base from J, the gap between germline ends came to 14 bases. CDR1 and CDR2 from the germline V gene are MRHNA and SNTAGT. Written as DNA, the CDR3 is TGTGCCAGCAGTGTTGAAATGGGGAGTTCCTACGAGCAGTACTTC. It yields the protein CASSVEMGSSYEQYF.

The chain is built from TRBV9 and TRBJ2-1; TRBD1 matches 7 bases. CDR1 is SGDLS and CDR2 is YYNGEE in the germline V gene. The CDR3 consists of 15 residues. The V and J ends lost 0 bases and 5 bases, in that order; junction bases with no gene match: 5. DNA of the CDR3: TGTGCCAGCAGCGTAGTTGGACAGGTAAACAATGAGCAGTTCTTC. Amino acid sequence: CASSVVGQVNNEQFF.

The rearrangement joins TRBV11-2 to TRBJ1-2, with a possible D match to TRBD1 (5 bases). The CDR3 is made up of 12 amino acids. With 4 bases removed from V and 5 bases from J, the gap between germline ends came to 8 bases. The germline V gene has CDR1 SGHAT and CDR2 FQNNGV. CDR3 DNA: TGTGCCAGCAGCTCAGCAGGGTATGGCTACACCTTC. Translation gives CASSSAGYGYTF. Supplemented by reference TRBV11-2 and TRBJ1-2, the full variable domain reads EAGVAQSPRYKIIEKRQSVAFWCNPISGHATLYWYQQILGQGPKLLIQFQNNGVVDDSQLPKDRFSAERLKGVDSTLKIQPAKLEDSAVYLCASSSAGYGYTFGSGTRLTVV.

This clone was seen more than once but under ten times. The V and J genes are TRBV6-1 and TRBJ2-6; no definite D call. There are 15 residues in the CDR3. CDR1 MNHNS and CDR2 SASEGT come from the germline V gene. V lost 7 bases, J lost 2 bases, and 12 bases lay in between. CDR3 loop: CASNLGRTGANVLTF. The CDR3 DNA is TGTGCCAGCAATCTGGGCCGAACTGGGGCCAACGTCCTGACTTTC.

J is TRBJ1-1 and V is TRBV2, with TRBD1 matching over 7 bases. V was pared by 8 bases and J by 10 bases, with 10 bases of the junction left unmatched. Per germline, CDR1 SNHLY and CDR2 FYNNEI. CDR3 length: 12 amino acids. This CDR3 is CASVRNRGRAFF. In DNA form, the CDR3 reads TGTGCCAGCGTACGAAACAGGGGTCGAGCTTTCTTT.

V is TRBV6-6 and J is TRBJ2-1; 7 nucleotides align to TRBD1. Germline-derived CDR1 and CDR2 are MNHNY and SVGAGI (reference sequence). The CDR3 covers 16 residues. The V gene end was trimmed by 6 bases and the J gene end by 4 bases; junction bases not matched to a gene: 12. DNA for the CDR3: TGTGCCAGCAGCACGGCAGGGACAGTGATTTACAATGAGCAGTTCTTC. It is translated as CASSTAGTVIYNEQFF.

The chain recombines TRBV27 with TRBJ2-7; 10 bases are a match to TRBD1. The CDR3 loop spans 15 amino acids. V was pared by 5 bases and J by 2 bases, with 6 bases of the junction left unmatched. Germline V gene lookup returns CDR1 MNHEY and CDR2 SMNVEV (reference sequence). The chain's CDR3 is CASSSRQGAAYEQYF. CDR3 DNA: TGTGCCAGCAGTAGTAGACAGGGGGCAGCCTACGAGCAGTACTTC.

In the case of this clone: The sample carries other DNA sequences with the same CDR3. The V and J genes are TRBV6-4 and TRBJ2-3, with 11 bases identical to TRBD2. The CDR3 consists of 15 residues. CDR1 MRHNA and CDR2 SNTAGT come from the germline V gene. V lost 5 bases to trimming and J lost 0 bases; unmatched junction nucleotides: 1. CDR3 DNA: TGTGCCAGCAGTCGGACTAGCGGGAGCACAGATACGCAGTATTTT. Translation gives CASSRTSGSTDTQYF.